This record covers a single TCR beta chain. Its antigen remains undetermined. There are no base qualities to consult, and no much larger clone falls within one base. The data originate from a study of blood T cells in healthy people across ages (dated by TCRdb to the mid-2010s). A note on the overall study: Template switching captured roughly one uniquely barcoded TCR beta cDNA molecule per two T cells in model experiments. Age-related changes in TCR beta repertoire diversity were measured in the study by deep sequencing normalized with unique cDNA molecular identifiers. Two additional independent replicas of 1 million unique cDNA reads from the same blood draw were analyzed for two donors (one aged 18 to 30 and one aged 80 or older). To avoid experimental bias, donors of different ages were spread randomly across the sequencing lanes. Four age groups were formed from the donors: young (average 16 years), middle-aged (approximately 42), aged (roughly 58) and long-lived (about 75).

The CDR3 contains 17 residues, cysteine and phenylalanine counted. Of the read, only the CDR3 DNA is kept; its 51 bases are in frame from base 1. Trimming costs V 6 bases and J 0 bases, and their ends lie 15 bases apart. The roughly 37 donors, aged about 6 to 95 years, were systemically healthy Caucasian individuals from Russia. About 9.6 milliliters of peripheral blood were collected from each donor into EDTA-treated Vacutainer tubes. Ficoll-Paque density-gradient centrifugation was used to isolate PBMCs, with at least 7 million per sample. Total RNA, at least 6 micrograms per sample, was extracted from PBMCs with Trizol reagent. The percentages of naive CD45RAhigh/CD27high T cells were determined by flow cytometry on a PBMC aliquot from every donor. What the research found in general, with its limitations: Estimates of total diversity from one million sequenced T cells were regarded as lower bounds and underestimates. The long-lived group showed more naive CD4+ T cells, fewer expanded clones and increased TCR diversity than the aged group, suggesting age selection. Observed TCR beta diversity per million T cells fell roughly linearly with age, and a significant reduction was already apparent by age about 43. There was a strong correlation between observed TCR beta diversity and the percentage of naive T cells measured by flow cytometry. Because profiling used bulk unsorted PBMCs, naive and antigen-experienced compartments could not be compared conclusively. The CMV infection status of donors was not known, potentially confounding age-related changes in expanded clonotypes.

Libraries were prepared through 5' RACE. This sample was sequenced with an Illumina HiSeq 2500. A second about 7 to 11 cycle PCR used a sample-barcoded 5' primer and a J-beta primer mix. A unique molecular identifier was introduced onto each TCR beta cDNA molecule by a template-switch 5' adaptor carrying 12 random nucleotides. Each sample yielded at least 2.5 million CDR3-containing paired-end reads. First-strand cDNA was synthesized from all RNA with the Mint cDNA synthesis kit, primed by a TRBC-specific oligonucleotide. All cDNA was treated with uracil-DNA glycosylase and then went through a first 18-cycle PCR with the universal primers M1SS and BC2_uni_R. Turning to the authors' computational methods: For normalization, 1 million high-quality reads, each with a distinct molecular identifier, were randomly selected from each sample. Instead of being binned into consensus sequences, reads with shared molecular identifiers were discarded. MiTCR, set to a Q25 quality threshold and the strictest error-elimination algorithm, was used for CDR3 identification, clonotype clustering and error correction. A nonparametric unseen species model with Euler transformation was used to estimate a lower bound on total TCR beta diversity. TCRdb applied fastp at Q25 and MiXCR to the public reads, then kept only in-frame beta chains. Each entry is one CDR3 protein sequence, shown with its most common DNA and genes. V and J calls and clone size were set by TCRdb, not the authors. This sample has 790,000 or so distinct CDR3 sequences in its table, and 35% to 50% of those were observed once. The ten largest clones add up to about a sixth of the sample.

The chain was built from TRBV12-3 or TRBV12-4 and TRBJ1-6, and perhaps TRBD1 as D gene, on 5 matching bases. The source of this sequence is a man older than 75 in good health. Sequencing input: blood. The CDR3 region: CASSRGRPSSYNSPLHF. The DNA sequence is as follows: TGTGCCAGCAGCCGGGGACGGCCGAGCTCCTATAATTCACCCCTCCACTTT.